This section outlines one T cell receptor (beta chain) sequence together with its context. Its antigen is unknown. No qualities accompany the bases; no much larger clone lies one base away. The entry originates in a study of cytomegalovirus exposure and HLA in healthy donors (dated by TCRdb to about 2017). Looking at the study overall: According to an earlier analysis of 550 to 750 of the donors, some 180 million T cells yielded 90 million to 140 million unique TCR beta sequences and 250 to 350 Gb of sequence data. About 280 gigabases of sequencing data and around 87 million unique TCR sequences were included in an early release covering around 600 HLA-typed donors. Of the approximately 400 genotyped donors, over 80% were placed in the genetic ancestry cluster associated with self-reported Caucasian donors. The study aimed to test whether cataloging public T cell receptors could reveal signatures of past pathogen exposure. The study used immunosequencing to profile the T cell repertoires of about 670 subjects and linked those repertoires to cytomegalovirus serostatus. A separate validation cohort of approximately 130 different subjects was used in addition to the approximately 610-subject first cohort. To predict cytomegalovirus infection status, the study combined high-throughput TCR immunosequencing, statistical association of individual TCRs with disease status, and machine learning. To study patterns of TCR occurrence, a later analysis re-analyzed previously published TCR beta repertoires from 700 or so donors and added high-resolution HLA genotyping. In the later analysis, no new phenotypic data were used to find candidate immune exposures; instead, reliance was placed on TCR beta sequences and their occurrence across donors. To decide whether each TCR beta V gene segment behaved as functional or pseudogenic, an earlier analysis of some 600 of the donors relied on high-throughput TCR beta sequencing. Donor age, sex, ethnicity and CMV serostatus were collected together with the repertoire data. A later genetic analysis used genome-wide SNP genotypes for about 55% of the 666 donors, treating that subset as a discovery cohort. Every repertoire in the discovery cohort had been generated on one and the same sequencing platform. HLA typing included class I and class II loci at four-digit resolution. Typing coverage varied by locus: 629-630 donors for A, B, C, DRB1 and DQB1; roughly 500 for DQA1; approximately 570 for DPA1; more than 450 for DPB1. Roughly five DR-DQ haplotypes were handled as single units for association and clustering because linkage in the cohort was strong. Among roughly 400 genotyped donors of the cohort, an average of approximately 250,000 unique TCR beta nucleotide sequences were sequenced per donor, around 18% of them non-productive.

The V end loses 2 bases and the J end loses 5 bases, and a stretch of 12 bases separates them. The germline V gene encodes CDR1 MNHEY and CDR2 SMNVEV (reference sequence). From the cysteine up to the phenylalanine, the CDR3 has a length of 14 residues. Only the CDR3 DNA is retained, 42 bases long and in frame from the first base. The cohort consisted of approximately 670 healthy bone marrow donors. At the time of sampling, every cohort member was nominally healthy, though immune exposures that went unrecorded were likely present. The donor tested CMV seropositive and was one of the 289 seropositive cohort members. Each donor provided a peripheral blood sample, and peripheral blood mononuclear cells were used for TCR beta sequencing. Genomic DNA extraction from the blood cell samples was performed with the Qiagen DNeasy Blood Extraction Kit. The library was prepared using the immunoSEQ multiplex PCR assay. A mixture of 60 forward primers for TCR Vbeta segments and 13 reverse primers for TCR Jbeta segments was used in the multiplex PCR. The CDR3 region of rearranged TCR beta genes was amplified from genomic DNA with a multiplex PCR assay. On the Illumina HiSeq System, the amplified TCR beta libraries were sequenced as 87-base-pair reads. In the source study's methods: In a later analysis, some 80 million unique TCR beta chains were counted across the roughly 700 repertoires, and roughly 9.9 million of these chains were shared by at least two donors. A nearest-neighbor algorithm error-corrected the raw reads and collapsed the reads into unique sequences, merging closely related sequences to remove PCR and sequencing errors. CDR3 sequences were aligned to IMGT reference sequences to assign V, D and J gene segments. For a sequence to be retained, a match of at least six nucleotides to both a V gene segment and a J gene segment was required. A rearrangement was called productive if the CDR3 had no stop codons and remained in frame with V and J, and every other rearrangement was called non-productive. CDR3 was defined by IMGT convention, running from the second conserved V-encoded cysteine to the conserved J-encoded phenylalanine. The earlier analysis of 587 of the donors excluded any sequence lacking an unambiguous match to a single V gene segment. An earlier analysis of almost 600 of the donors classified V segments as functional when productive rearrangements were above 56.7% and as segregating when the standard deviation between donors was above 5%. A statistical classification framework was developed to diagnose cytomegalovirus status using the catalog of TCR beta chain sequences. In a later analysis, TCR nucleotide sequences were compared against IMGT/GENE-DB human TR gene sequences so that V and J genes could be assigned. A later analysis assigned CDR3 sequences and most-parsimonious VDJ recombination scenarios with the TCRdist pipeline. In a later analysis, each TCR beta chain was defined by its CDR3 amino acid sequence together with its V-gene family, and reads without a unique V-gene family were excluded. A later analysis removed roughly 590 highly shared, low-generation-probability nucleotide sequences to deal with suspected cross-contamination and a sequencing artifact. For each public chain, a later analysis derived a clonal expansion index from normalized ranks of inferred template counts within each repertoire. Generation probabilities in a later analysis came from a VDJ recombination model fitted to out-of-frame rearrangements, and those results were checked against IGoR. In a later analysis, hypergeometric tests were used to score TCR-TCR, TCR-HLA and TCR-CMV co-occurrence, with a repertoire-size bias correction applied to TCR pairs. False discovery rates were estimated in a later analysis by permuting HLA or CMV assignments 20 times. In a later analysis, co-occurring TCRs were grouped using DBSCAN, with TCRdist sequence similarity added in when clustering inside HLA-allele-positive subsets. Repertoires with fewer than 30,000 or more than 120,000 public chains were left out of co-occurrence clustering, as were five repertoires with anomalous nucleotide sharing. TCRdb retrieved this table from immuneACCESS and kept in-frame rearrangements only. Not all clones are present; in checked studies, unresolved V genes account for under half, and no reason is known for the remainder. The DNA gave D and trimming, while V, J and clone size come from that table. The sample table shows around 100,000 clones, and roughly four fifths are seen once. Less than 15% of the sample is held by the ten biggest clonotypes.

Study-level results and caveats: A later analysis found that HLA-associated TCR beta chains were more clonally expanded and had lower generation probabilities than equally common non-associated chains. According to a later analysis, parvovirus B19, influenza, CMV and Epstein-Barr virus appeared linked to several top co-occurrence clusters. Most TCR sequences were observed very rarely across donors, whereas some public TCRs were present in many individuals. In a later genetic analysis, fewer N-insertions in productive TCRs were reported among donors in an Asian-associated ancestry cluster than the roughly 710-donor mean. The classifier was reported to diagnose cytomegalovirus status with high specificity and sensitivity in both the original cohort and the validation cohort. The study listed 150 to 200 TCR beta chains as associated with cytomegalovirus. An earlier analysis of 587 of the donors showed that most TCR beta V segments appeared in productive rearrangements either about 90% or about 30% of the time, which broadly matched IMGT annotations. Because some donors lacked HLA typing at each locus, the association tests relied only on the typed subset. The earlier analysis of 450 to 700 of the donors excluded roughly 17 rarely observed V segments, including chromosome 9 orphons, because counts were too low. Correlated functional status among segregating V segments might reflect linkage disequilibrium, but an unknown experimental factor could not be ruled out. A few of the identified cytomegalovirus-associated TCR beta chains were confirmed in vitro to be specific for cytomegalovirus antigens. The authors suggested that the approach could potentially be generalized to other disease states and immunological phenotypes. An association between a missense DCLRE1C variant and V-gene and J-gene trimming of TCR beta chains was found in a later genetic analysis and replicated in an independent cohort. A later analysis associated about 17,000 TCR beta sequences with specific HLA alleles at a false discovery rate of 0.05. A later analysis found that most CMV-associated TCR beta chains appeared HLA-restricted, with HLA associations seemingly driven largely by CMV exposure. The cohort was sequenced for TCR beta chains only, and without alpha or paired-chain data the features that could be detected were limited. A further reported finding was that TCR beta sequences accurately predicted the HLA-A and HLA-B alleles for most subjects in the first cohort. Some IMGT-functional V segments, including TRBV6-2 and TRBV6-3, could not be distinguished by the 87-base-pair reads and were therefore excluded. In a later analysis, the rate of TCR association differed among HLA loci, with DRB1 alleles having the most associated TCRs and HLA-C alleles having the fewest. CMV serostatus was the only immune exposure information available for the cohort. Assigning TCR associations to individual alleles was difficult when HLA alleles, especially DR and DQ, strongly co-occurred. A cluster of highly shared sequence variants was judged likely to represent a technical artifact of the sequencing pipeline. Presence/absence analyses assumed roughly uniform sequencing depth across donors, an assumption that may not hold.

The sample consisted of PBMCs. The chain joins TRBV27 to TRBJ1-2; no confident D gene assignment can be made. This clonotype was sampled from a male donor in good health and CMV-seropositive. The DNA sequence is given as TGTGCCAGCAGTTTAACTGCGGGTTGGTATGGCTACACCTTC. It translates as CASSLTAGWYGYTF.